This entry concerns a single T cell receptor beta chain. Its antigen is not known. This specimen belongs to a study of cytomegalovirus exposure and HLA in healthy donors. The PCR had 60 Vbeta and 13 Jbeta primers. The assay was immunoSEQ multiplex PCR, and TCRdb's table has in-frame clones only and misses some. The sample includes hundreds of thousands of clones, approximately 90% of them seen just once. This CDR3 has 12 residues. The germline gives CDR1 SNHLY, CDR2 FYNNEI. The V end was cut by 3 bases, the J end by 3 bases, with 6 bases between. Whole-study findings and limits: Donor immune exposure was known only as CMV serostatus. Most TCR sequences were uncommon, yet certain public TCRs appeared in many donors.

Material: PBMCs. J is TRBJ2-7 and V is TRBV2; no reliable D call. This receptor was identified in a woman aged 18-35 years in good health and CMV-seronegative. The CDR3, as DNA: TGTGCCAGCAGTGAGTCCATCTACGAGCAGTACTTC. It specifies CASSESIYEQYF. Combining the CDR3 with reference TRBV2 and TRBJ2-7 gives the whole variable domain EPEVTQTPSHQVTQMGQEVILRCVPISNHLYFYWYRQILGQKVEFLVSFYNNEISEKSEIFDDQFSVERPDGSNFTLKIRSTKLEDSAMYFCASSESIYEQYFGPGTRLTVT.